The entry below describes one TCR beta chain. Its antigen is unknown. Primers used in a second PCR of roughly 7 to 12 cycles were a sample-barcoded 5' primer and a J-beta primer mix. TCRdb analysed the 5' RACE reads with MiXCR anew, one entry per CDR3 protein. The sample records roughly 1.7 million distinct CDR3 sequences, about 32% being singletons. This specimen comes from a study of blood T cells in healthy people across ages. The V gene's germline CDR1 is MNHNS and CDR2 SASEGT. The CDR3 totals 12 residues. V was cut by 8 bases and J by 3 bases, with 11 bases left in between. No fewer than 5.5 micrograms of total RNA were isolated from every sample. Study-level results: Roughly linear declines in TCR beta diversity per million T cells occurred with age.

The V gene is TRBV6-1, the J gene TRBJ2-7; D is possibly TRBD1 or TRBD2 (5 bases each). This receptor was obtained from a woman aged 30 to 39 in good health. Sequenced: blood. CDR3 residues: CASRRGVYEQYF. CDR3 bases: TGTGCCAGCCGCCGGGGCGTCTACGAGCAGTACTTC.